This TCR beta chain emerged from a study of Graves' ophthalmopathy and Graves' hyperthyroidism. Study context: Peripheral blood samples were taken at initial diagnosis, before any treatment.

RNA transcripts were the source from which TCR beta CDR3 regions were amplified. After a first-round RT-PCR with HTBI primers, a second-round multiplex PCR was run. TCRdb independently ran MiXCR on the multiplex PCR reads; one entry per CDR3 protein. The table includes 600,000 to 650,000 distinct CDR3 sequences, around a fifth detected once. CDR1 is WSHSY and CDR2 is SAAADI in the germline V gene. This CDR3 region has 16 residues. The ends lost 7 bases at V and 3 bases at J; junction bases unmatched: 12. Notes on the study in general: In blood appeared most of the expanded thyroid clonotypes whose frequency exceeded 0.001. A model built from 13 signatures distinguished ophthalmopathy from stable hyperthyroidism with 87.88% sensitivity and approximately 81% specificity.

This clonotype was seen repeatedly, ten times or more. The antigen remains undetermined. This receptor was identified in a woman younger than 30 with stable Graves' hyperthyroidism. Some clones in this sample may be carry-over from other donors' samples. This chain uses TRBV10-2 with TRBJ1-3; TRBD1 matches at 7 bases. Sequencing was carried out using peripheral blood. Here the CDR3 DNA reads TGCGCCAGCAAGGAAGACAGGGAAGGATTTGGAAACACCATATATTTT. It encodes CASKEDREGFGNTIYF.